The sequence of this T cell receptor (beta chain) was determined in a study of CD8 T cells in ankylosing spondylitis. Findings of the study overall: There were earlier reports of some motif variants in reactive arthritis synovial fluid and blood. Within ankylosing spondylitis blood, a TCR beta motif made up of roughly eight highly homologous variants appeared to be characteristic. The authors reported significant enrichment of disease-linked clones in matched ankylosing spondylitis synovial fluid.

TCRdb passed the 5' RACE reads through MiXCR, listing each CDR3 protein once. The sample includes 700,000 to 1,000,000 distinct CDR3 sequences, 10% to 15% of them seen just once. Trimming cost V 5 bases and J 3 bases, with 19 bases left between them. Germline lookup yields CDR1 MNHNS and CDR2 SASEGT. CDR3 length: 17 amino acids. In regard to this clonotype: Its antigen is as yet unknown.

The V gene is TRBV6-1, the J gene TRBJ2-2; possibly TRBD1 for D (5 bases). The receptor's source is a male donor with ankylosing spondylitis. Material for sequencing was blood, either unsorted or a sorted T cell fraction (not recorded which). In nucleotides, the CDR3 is TGTGCCAGCAGTCCTCCCTTCCAAGGGGTCTACACCGGGGAGCTGTTTTTT. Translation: CASSPPFQGVYTGELFF.